Sequencing of this TCR beta chain was carried out in a study of T cells in localized non-small cell lung cancer. This CDR3 contains 15 residues. Germline V gives CDR1 LNHDA, CDR2 SQIVND (reference sequence). V lost 5 bases and J 1 base, leaving 14 bases between the germline ends. With regard to this clone: Its antigen is still unknown.

Findings and caveats of the study: Median around 62 top-100 tumor clones were shared with paired adjacent lung.

Using immunoSEQ multiplex PCR, the repertoire was profiled, and TCRdb retains in-frame clones only, with some absent. The data contain a few thousand clones, over 30% of them singletons. Here the sequenced sample was lung tumor tissue, taken before any cancer treatment. This sequence was found in a female donor older than 55 with stage I lung adenocarcinoma. The chain is built from TRBV19 and TRBJ1-1; D is undetermined. DNA of the CDR3: TGTGCCAGTAGTGCAATACCCCCAGCGAACACTGAAGCTTTCTTT. It encodes CASSAIPPANTEAFF.